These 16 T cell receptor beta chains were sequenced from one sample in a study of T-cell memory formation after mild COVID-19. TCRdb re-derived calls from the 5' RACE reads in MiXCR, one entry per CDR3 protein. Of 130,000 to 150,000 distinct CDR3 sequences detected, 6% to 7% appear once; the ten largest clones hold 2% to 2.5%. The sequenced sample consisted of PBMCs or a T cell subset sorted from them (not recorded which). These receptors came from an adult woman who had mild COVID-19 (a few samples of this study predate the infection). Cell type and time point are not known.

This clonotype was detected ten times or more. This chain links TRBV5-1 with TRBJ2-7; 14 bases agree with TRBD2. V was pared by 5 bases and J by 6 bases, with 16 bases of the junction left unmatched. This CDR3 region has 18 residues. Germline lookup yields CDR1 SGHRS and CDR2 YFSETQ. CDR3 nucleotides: TGCGCCAGCAGTCCACGACTAGCGGGAGGGCCTATTTTAACCGAGCAGTACTTC. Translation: CASSPRLAGGPILTEQYF.

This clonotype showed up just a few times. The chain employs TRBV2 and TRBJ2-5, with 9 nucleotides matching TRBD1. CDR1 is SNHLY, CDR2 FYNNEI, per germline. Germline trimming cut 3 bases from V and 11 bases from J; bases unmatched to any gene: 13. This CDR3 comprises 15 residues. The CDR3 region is CASSEEMTGGRAQYF. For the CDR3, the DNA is TGTGCCAGCAGTGAGGAAATGACAGGGGGTCGGGCTCAGTACTTC. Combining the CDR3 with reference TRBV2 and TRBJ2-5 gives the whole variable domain EPEVTQTPSHQVTQMGQEVILRCVPISNHLYFYWYRQILGQKVEFLVSFYNNEISEKSEIFDDQFSVERPDGSNFTLKIRSTKLEDSAMYFCASSEEMTGGRAQYFGPGTRLLVL.

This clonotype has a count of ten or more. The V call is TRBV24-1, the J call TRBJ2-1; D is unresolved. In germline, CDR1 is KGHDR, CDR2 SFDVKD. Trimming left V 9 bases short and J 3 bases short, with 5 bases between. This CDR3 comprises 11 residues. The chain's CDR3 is CATGDYNEQFF. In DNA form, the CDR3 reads TGTGCCACCGGAGACTACAATGAGCAGTTCTTC.

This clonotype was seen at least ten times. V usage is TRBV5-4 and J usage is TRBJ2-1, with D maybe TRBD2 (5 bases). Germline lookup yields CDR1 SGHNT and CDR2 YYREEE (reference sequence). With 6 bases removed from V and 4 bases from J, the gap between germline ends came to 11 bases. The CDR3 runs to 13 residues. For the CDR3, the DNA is TGTGCCAGCACCGCCGGCGGGTACAATGAGCAGTTCTTC. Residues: CASTAGGYNEQFF. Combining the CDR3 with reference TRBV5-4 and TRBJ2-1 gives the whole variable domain ETGVTQSPTHLIKTRGQQVTLRCSSQSGHNTVSWYQQALGQGPQFIFQYYREEENGRGNFPPRFSGLQFPNYSSELNVNALELDDSALYLCASTAGGYNEQFFGPGTRLTVL.

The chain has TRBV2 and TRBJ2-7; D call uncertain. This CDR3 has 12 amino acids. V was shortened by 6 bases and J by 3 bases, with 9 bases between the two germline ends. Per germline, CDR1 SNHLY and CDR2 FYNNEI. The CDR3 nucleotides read TGTGCCAGCAGGGGCGCCTTCTACGAGCAGTACTTC. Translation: CASRGAFYEQYF. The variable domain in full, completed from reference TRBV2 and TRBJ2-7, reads EPEVTQTPSHQVTQMGQEVILRCVPISNHLYFYWYRQILGQKVEFLVSFYNNEISEKSEIFDDQFSVERPDGSNFTLKIRSTKLEDSAMYFCASRGAFYEQYFGPGTRLTVT.

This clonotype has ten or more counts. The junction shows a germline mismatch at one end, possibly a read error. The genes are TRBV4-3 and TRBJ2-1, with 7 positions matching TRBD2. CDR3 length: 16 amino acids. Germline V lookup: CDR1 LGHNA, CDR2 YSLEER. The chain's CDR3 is CASSQGWRGSFNEQFF. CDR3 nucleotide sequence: TGCGCCAGCAGCCAAGGTTGGCGGGGGTCCTTCAATGAGCAGTTCTTC.

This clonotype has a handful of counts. CDR3 in amino acids: CASSLFSGKSTDTQYF. The CDR3 coding sequence is TGTGCCAGCAGCTTATTTAGCGGGAAAAGCACAGATACGCAGTATTTT. The chain recombines TRBV7-9 with TRBJ2-3, with 8 bases lining up with TRBD2. CDR1 and CDR2 (germline): SEHNR, FQNEAQ (reference sequence). The CDR3 extends over 16 amino acids. The V and J ends lost 2 bases and 0 bases, in that order; junction bases with no gene match: 4.

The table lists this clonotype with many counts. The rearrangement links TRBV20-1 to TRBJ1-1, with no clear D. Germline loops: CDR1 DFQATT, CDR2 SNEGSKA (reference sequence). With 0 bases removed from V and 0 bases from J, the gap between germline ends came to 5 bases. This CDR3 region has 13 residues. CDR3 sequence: CSARDRLNTEAFF. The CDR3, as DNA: TGCAGTGCTAGAGACAGGTTGAACACTGAAGCTTTCTTT.

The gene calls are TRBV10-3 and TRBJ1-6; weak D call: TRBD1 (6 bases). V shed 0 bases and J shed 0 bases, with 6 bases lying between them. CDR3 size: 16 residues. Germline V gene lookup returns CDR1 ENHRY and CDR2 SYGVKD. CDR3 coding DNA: TGTGCCATCAGTGAGTCGGGGGCCTCCTATAATTCACCCCTCCACTTT. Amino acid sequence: CAISESGASYNSPLHF.

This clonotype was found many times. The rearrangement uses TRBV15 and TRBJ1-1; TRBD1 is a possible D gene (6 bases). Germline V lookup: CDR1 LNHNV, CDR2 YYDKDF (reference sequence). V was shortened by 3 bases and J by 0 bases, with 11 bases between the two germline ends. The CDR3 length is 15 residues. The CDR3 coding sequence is TGTGCCACCAGCAGTAGAACAGGGCTGAACACTGAAGCTTTCTTT. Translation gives CATSSRTGLNTEAFF.

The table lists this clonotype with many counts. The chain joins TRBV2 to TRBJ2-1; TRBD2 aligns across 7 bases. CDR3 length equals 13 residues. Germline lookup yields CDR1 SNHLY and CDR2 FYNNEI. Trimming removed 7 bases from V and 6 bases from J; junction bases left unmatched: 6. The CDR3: CASNWGLPNEQFF. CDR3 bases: TGTGCCAGCAACTGGGGACTACCCAATGAGCAGTTCTTC. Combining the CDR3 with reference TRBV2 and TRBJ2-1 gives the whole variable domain EPEVTQTPSHQVTQMGQEVILRCVPISNHLYFYWYRQILGQKVEFLVSFYNNEISEKSEIFDDQFSVERPDGSNFTLKIRSTKLEDSAMYFCASNWGLPNEQFFGPGTRLTVL.

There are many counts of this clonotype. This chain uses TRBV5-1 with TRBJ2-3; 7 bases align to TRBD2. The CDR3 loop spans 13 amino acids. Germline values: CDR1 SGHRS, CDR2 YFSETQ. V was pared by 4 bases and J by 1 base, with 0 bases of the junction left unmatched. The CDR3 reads CASSGGGTDTQYF. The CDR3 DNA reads TGCGCCAGCAGCGGGGGGGGCACAGATACGCAGTATTTT.

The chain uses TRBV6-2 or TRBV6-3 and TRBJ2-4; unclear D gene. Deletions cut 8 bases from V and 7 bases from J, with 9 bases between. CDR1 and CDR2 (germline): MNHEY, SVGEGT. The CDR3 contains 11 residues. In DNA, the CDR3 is TGTGCCAGCTCCCAGTCCAACATTCAGTACTTC. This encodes CASSQSNIQYF.

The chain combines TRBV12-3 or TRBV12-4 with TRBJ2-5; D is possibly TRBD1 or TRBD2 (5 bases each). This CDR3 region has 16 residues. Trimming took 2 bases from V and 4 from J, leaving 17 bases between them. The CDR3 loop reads CASSLYGAGERETQYF. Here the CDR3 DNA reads TGTGCCAGCAGTTTATATGGGGCCGGGGAAAGAGAGACCCAGTACTTC.

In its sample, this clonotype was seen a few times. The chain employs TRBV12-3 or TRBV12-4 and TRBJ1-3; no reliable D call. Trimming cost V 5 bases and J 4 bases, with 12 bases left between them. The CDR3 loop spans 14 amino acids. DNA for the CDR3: TGTGCCAGCAGTAACATTTCACCCGGAAACACCATATATTTT. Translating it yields CASSNISPGNTIYF.

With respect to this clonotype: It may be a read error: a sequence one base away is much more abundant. The DNA for the CDR3 is TGTGCCAGCGAGGGGTGGAGGTACAATGAGCAGTTATTC. Translated, it gives CASEGWRYNEQLF. The V call is TRBV12-3 or TRBV12-4, the J call TRBJ2-1; either TRBD1 or TRBD2 may supply D (5 bases each). This CDR3 comprises 13 residues.